A selection of T cell receptor beta chains follows, all from one sample in a study of shared T cell receptors in the human thymus. Sequenced by immunoSEQ multiplex PCR; TCRdb stores in-frame clones only, minus some. The sample carries about 660,000 clones, approximately 87% recorded once. These sequences were also reported in another study, on human thymus T cells.

The sequenced sample consisted of thymocytes. The receptors originated from a boy younger than two with a congenital heart defect. CDR3s include the opening cysteine and the closing phenylalanine or tryptophan. The size of a clone is reported for some rows only, either as once, few or many, or as a class for expanded clones.

TRBV27	TRBJ2-4	-	CASTKRVSGRGRINIQYF
TRBV6-1	TRBJ2-7	-	CASSARGFTYEQYF
TRBV27	TRBJ2-5	once	CASSSGLAGGETQYF
TRBV5-4	TRBJ2-1	-	CASPGGGPGNEQFF
TRBV28	TRBJ1-5	-	CASSLGTRSSNQPQHF
TRBV18	TRBJ2-7	-	CASSPLDRGHYEQYF
TRBV19	TRBJ2-1	-	CASSQYQVYNEQFF
TRBV5-4	TRBJ2-2	few	CASSLGTGNTGELFF
TRBV7-2	TRBJ1-2	-	CASSNTGGDYGYTF
TRBV9	TRBJ2-7	-	CASRRIREVEQYF
TRBV4-1	TRBJ2-3	-	CASSQPRTSGEGDTQYF
TRBV14	TRBJ2-1	-	CASSQHNQLAGGPSEQFF
TRBV4-1	TRBJ2-1	few	CASSQESSGAHNEQFF
TRBV7-9	TRBJ1-2	once	CASSFVGDTFYGYTF
TRBV28	TRBJ1-2	-	CASSSIPGQTNYGYTF
TRBV29-1	TRBJ2-3	-	CSVVQGTDTQYF
TRBV27	TRBJ2-7	-	CASSPRPRGPKAYEQYF
TRBV6-1	TRBJ2-2	-	CASSAPRLAGVDRGELFF
TRBV5-4	TRBJ2-5	-	CASSLWREWSETQYF
TRBV4-3	TRBJ1-2	-	CASSQAYDSNYGYTF
TRBV11-2	TRBJ2-1	-	CASSPPYREYVNEQFF
TRBV19	TRBJ1-2	-	CASSTGQGHYGYTF
TRBV30	TRBJ2-1	-	CAWRLAEGYNEQFF
TRBV30	TRBJ2-2	-	CAWSDRDRVPGELFF
TRBV5-1	TRBJ2-1	-	CASSRRLAGVMNEQFF
TRBV15	TRBJ2-3	-	CATSRSGGDTQYF
TRBV11-2	TRBJ2-1	-	CASSLGVSGGEQFF
TRBV7-8	TRBJ2-5	-	CASTPSPSGRKETQYF
TRBV7-2	TRBJ1-2	once	CASSPGLNYGYTF
TRBV25-1	TRBJ2-2	-	CASRLAGDTGELFF
TRBV9	TRBJ2-1	-	CASSLGDGLAMQFF
TRBV7-2	TRBJ2-7	once	CASSPGDRENYEQYF
TRBV5-1	TRBJ2-3	-	CASSPPRTGTDTQYF
TRBV4-2	TRBJ2-5	-	CASSQAATRRETQYF
TRBV7-9	TRBJ2-7	-	CASRQTGSSEQYF
TRBV11-3	TRBJ1-2	once	CASSRPGQASECNYGYTF
TRBV4-2	TRBJ1-3	-	CASSPAGLSGNTIYF
TRBV27	TRBJ2-7	-	CASSLEGEGSYEQYF
TRBV6-1	TRBJ2-1	few	CASSERGGPLAVGCNEQFF
TRBV27	TRBJ2-1	-	CASSSRLAWYNEQFF
TRBV15	TRBJ1-1	-	CATSRPEQRNTEAFF
TRBV7-9	TRBJ1-1	-	CASSFKTLRGMNTEAFF
TRBV7-7	TRBJ2-5	-	CASSLGGDRETQYF
TRBV7-6	TRBJ1-2	-	CASSSRDRDYGGYTF
TRBV23-1	TRBJ2-2	-	CASRVAGELFF
TRBV10-3	TRBJ2-4	once	CAIRGQGTKNIQYF
TRBV7-2	TRBJ1-2	-	CASSSYRGPGGSVYGYTF
TRBV6-5	TRBJ1-5	-	CASSPDRGSNQPQHF
TRBV5-1	TRBJ2-7	-	CASSLASSGASYEQYF
TRBV29-1	TRBJ1-2	-	CSVGRQDYGYTF
TRBV19	TRBJ2-7	-	CASSIDLAGGNEQYF
TRBV10-2	TRBJ2-3	-	CASSEAPTDTQYF
TRBV10-3	TRBJ2-1	-	CAISPTSGADPYKQFF
TRBV28	TRBJ2-1	-	CASSLAGGRAENEQFF
TRBV9	-	once	CASSVETSARDEQYF
TRBV30	TRBJ1-2	few	CAWATGDGYTF